Below, 9 T cell receptor beta chains from the same sample are listed, as sequenced in a study of control samples from healthy donors and cancer patients. Profiling relied on immunoSEQ multiplex PCR, and the TCRdb table lists in-frame clones only, not all of them. The sample lists about 89,000 clones; over 75% were seen once. Sequencing was performed on blood. All receptors come from a woman aged 40 to 50 in good health.

The chain employs TRBV18 and TRBJ1-4, with D possibly being TRBD1 (5 bases). The germline CDR1 and CDR2 sequences are KGHSH and LQKENI. Trimming pared 6 bases from V and 8 bases from J, leaving 19 bases between. CDR3 size: 15 residues. CDR3: CASSRDGRVREKLFF. The CDR3 DNA is TGTGCCAGCTCGAGAGACGGCAGGGTGCGGGAAAAACTGTTTTTT. The full variable domain, rest sourced from reference TRBV18 and TRBJ1-4, is NAGVMQNPRHLVRRRGQEARLRCSPMKGHSHVYWYRQLPEEGLKFMVYLQKENIIDESGMPKERFSAEFPKEGPSILRIQQVVRGDSAAYFCASSRDGRVREKLFFGSGTQLSVL.

The chain combines TRBV12-5 with TRBJ1-2; D not resolved. CDR3 length: 13 amino acids. The germline CDR1 and CDR2 sequences are LGHNT and FRNRAP. V lost 5 bases and J lost 3, with 10 bases in between. CDR3 loop: CASGHLWDYGYTF. The DNA for the CDR3 is TGTGCTAGTGGTCACCTGTGGGACTATGGCTACACCTTC.

V is TRBV5-1 and J is TRBJ1-1, with D possibly matching TRBD1 (6 bases). The V gene's germline CDR1 is SGHRS and CDR2 YFSETQ. CDR3 length: 16 amino acids. Trimming cost V 0 bases and J 5 bases, with 17 bases left between them. The CDR3 sequence: CASSLGGPGTKTEAFF. The CDR3 DNA follows: TGCGCCAGCAGCTTGGGGGGGCCGGGGACGAAGACTGAAGCTTTCTTT. The complete variable domain, with remaining parts taken from reference TRBV5-1 and TRBJ1-1, reads KAGVTQTPRYLIKTRGQQVTLSCSPISGHRSVSWYQQTPGQGLQFLFEYFSETQRNKGNFPGRFSGRQFSNSRSEMNVSTLELGDSALYLCASSLGGPGTKTEAFFGQGTRLTVV.

The chain has TRBV7-2 and TRBJ2-2; D not certain. This CDR3 is 12 amino acids long. Trimming removed 5 bases at V and 6 bases at J, with 7 bases between. Germline V gene data show CDR1 as SGHTA and CDR2 as FQGNSA. The CDR3 sequence: CASSVSSGELFF. For the CDR3, the DNA is TGTGCCAGCAGCGTTTCGTCCGGGGAGCTGTTTTTT.

CDR3 protein: CAFRTGGISGANVLTF. The CDR3 coding sequence is TGTGCCTTTCGGACAGGGGGCATCTCTGGGGCCAACGTCCTGACTTTC. The gene calls are TRBV30 and TRBJ2-6, with 11 positions matching TRBD1. The germline V gene encodes CDR1 GTSNPN and CDR2 SVGIG (reference sequence). The V gene end was trimmed by 7 bases and the J gene end by 0 bases; junction bases not matched to a gene: 5. This CDR3 is built from 16 residues.

The J gene is TRBJ1-2, the V gene TRBV2, with D tentatively TRBD1 (6 bases). The V gene lost 4 bases and the J gene lost 1 base, with 13 bases spanning the gap. This CDR3 is 15 amino acids long. Looked up from germline, CDR1 is SNHLY and CDR2 is FYNNEI. The CDR3 coding sequence is TGTGCCAGCAGTGCACAGGGCGGAGGTAACTATGGCTACACCTTC. Translation gives CASSAQGGGNYGYTF.

This clone was detected only once. The chain joins TRBV5-1 to TRBJ2-2; 7 positions match TRBD1. CDR1 and CDR2 (germline): SGHRS, YFSETQ. Trimming took 6 bases from V and 3 from J; bases not matched to a gene: 5. The CDR3 loop spans 14 amino acids. This CDR3 is CASITGDDTGELFF. Written as DNA, the CDR3 is TGCGCCAGCATCACAGGGGATGACACCGGGGAGCTGTTTTTT.

The genes are TRBV25-1 and TRBJ1-4; 8 bases fit TRBD1. The germline V gene has CDR1 MGHDK and CDR2 SYGVNS. This CDR3 spans 16 amino acids. The trim removed 5 bases at V and 7 bases at J, leaving 12 bases unmatched. CDR3 in amino acids: CASSFKGRGLFEKLFF. CDR3 DNA: TGTGCCAGCAGTTTCAAAGGCAGGGGGCTTTTTGAAAAACTGTTTTTT.

The gene calls are TRBV7-9 and TRBJ2-1; D might be TRBD1 or TRBD2, each matching 5 bases. V lost 8 bases and J 4 bases, leaving 6 bases between the germline ends. The length of the CDR3 is 11 residues. Per germline, CDR1 SEHNR and CDR2 FQNEAQ (reference sequence). CDR3 DNA sequence: TGTGCCAGCGAGGGGTACAATGAGCAGTTCTTC. Its translation is CASEGYNEQFF.